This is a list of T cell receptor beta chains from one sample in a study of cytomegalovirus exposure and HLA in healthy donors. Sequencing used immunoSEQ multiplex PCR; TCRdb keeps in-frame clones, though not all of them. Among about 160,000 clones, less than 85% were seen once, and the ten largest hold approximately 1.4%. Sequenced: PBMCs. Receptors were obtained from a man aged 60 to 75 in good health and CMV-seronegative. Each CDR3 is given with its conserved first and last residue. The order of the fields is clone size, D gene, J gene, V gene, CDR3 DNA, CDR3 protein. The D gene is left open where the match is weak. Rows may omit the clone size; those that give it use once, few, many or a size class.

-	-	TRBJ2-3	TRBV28	TGTGCCAGCAGACTCGGGAGCACAGATACGCAGTATTTT	CASRLGSTDTQYF
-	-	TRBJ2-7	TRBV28	TGTGCCAGCAGTTCAGGACTCAACGAGCAGTACTTC	CASSSGLNEQYF
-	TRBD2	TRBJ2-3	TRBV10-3	TGTGCCATCAGCGGCGGGAGCGGCACAGATACGCAGTATTTT	CAISGGSGTDTQYF
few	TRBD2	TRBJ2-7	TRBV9	TGTGCCAGCAGCCCCCGGGGGGGGATGACCTACGAGCAGTACTTC	CASSPRGGMTYEQYF
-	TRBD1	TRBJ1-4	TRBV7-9	TGTTCCAGCAGCTTAGTGCCGGGACAGGGCCAAAAACTGTTTTTT	CSSSLVPGQGQKLFF
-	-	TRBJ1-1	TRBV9	TGTGCCAGCAGCGTAGCACCCGAGACTGAAGCTTTCTTT	CASSVAPETEAFF
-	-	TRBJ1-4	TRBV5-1	TGCGCCAGCAGCCGACAGAGTTCTAATGAAAAACTGTTTTTT	CASSRQSSNEKLFF
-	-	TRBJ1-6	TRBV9	TGTGCCAGCAGCGTAGACGGGGTGGGGAATTCACCCCTCCACTTT	CASSVDGVGNSPLHF
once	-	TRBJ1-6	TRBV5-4	TGTGCCAGCAGCGGAGCGCCGAGACAGAATTCACCCCTCCACTTT	CASSGAPRQNSPLHF
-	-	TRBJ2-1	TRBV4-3	TGCGCCAGCAGCCAAGTTCCGCGGCGCTACAATGAGCAGTTCTTC	CASSQVPRRYNEQFF
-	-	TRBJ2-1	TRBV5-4	TGTGCCAGCAGCTTGCCGGGAGTCGGATACAATGAGCAGTTCTTC	CASSLPGVGYNEQFF
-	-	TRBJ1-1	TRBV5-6	TGTGCCAGCAGCTTGAGTGGCAACCCCGTAGAAGCTTTCTTT	CASSLSGNPVEAFF
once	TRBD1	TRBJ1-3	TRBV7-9	TGTGCCAGCAGCTGGGGACAGCTCTCTGGAAACACCATATATTTT	CASSWGQLSGNTIYF
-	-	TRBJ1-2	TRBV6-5	TGTGCCAGCAGTTACTCAATCCACCCAGCTAACTATGGCTACACCTTC	CASSYSIHPANYGYTF
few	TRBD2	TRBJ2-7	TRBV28	TGTGCCAGCAGTTCCGGGACTAGCTTCCAGCAGTACTTC	CASSSGTSFQQYF
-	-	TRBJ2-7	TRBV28	TGTGCCAGCAGTTCCTCTAGGGGTCTCTCCTACGAGCAGTACTTC	CASSSSRGLSYEQYF
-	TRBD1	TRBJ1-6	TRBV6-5	TGTGCCAGCTCGGACAGGGATAGGAATTCACCCCTCCACTTT	CASSDRDRNSPLHF
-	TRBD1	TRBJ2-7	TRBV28	TGTGCGAGCAGTTTAGTACAGGGGGCCCACGAGCAGTACTTC	CASSLVQGAHEQYF
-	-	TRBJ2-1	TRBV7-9	TGTGCCAGCAGCCCACATCCTAGAAGGGGCAACAATGAGCAGTTCTTC	CASSPHPRRGNNEQFF
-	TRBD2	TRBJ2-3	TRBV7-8	TGTGCCAGCAGCTTAGGTAGCGGGACTCCCGGGGATACGCAGTATTTT	CASSLGSGTPGDTQYF
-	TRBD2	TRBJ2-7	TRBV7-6	TGTGCCAGCAGCTTAGCGGCGGGGGATACCTACGAGCAGTACTTC	CASSLAAGDTYEQYF
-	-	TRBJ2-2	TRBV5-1	TGCGCCAGCAGCTTGGCCACAGGGCATAGGGAGCTGTTTTTT	CASSLATGHRELFF
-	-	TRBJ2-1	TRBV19	TGTGCCAGTAGCCGCCCAAGCAGGGCTTATGAGCAGTTCTTC	CASSRPSRAYEQFF
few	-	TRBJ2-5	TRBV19	TGTGCCAGTAGTCCGAGGGGACTCCAAGAGACCCAGTACTTC	CASSPRGLQETQYF
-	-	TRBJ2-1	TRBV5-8	TGTGCCAGCAGCTTGGACTTAGCAGCCCTTTCCTACAATGAGCAGTTCTTC	CASSLDLAALSYNEQFF
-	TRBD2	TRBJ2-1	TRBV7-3	TGTGCCAGCAGCCCCGGGACTAGCGACTACGATGAGCAGTTCTTC	CASSPGTSDYDEQFF
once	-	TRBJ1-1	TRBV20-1	TGCAGTGCTAACGGGGGGGACCGGTTT	CSANGGDRF
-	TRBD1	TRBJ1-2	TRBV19	TGTGCCAGTACCCTCGGGACAGACCCCTATGGCTACACCTTC	CASTLGTDPYGYTF
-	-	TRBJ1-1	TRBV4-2	TGTGCCAGCAGCCAAAATACCCGAGGAGCCGACACTGAAGCTTTCTTT	CASSQNTRGADTEAFF
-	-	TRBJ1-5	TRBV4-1	TGCGCCAGCAGCCGAGACGACAGCTTTGACGTTCAGCCCCAGCATTTT	CASSRDDSFDVQPQHF
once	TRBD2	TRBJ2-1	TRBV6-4	TGTGCCAGCAGGAATAGCGGGGGGGCCGATGAGCAGTTCTTC	CASRNSGGADEQFF
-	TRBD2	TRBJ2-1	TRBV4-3	TGCGCCAGCAGCCAAGATCCGCTCAATATAGTAGCGGGATTACACAATGAGCAGTTCTTC	CASSQDPLNIVAGLHNEQFF
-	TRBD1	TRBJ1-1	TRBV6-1	TGTGCCAGTACGGACAGGGGAGGGAACACTGAAGCCTTCTTT	CASTDRGGNTEAFF
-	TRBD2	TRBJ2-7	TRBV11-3	TGTGCCAGCAGCCCTCTGGCGCGGGAGGCCCTTCCTTGGGCCTACGAGCAGTACTTC	CASSPLAREALPWAYEQYF
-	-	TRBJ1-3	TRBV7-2	TGTGCCAGCAGCTCCCAGGCTGCCGCTGGAAACACCATATATTTT	CASSSQAAAGNTIYF
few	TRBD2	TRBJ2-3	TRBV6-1	TGTGCCGCACCGGCTAGCGGGAGCGCAGATACGCAGTATTTT	CAAPASGSADTQYF
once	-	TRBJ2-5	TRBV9	TGTGCCAGCAGCGTGGGACATCGAAGGAAGGAGACCCAGTACTTC	CASSVGHRRKETQYF
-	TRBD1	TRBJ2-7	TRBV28	TGTGCCAGCAGTTCATCCGGGACAGGGTCCTACGAGCAGTACTTC	CASSSSGTGSYEQYF
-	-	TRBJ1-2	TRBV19	TGTGCCAGTAGCAACCAGGGGTCGGCCTATGGCTACACCTTC	CASSNQGSAYGYTF
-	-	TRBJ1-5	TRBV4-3	TGCGCCAGCAGCCAAGAGTATGGGCCCTATCAGCCCCAGCATTTT	CASSQEYGPYQPQHF
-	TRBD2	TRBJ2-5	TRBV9	TGTGCCAGCAGCGTAGGAGAAGCTAGCGGGGGGGCTGGAGAGACCCAGTACTTC	CASSVGEASGGAGETQYF
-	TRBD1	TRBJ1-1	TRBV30	TGTGCCTGGAGTGTAGGGGGCCTGAACACTGAAGCTTTCTTT	CAWSVGGLNTEAFF
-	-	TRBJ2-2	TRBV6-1	TGTGCCAGCAGTAAACAGGGTACCGGGGAGCTGTTTTTT	CASSKQGTGELFF
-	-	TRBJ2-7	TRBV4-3	TGCGCCAGCAGCCAAGAGCCGCGGGAAGGTTACGAGCAGTACTTC	CASSQEPREGYEQYF
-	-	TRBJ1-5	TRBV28	TGTGCCAGCACTCTCTTGGGGCCCTATCAGCCCCAGCATTTT	CASTLLGPYQPQHF
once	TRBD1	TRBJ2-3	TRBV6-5	TGTGCCAGCAGTTACTTCGGACAGGGAACAGATACGCAGTATTTT	CASSYFGQGTDTQYF
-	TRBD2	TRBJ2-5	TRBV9	TGTGCCAGCAGCGGAGCAACCGGTCTAGCGGGGGTTGCAGAGACCCAGTACTTC	CASSGATGLAGVAETQYF
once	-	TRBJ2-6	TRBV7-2	TGTGCCAGCAGCCCCCAGGGCCCCAGCTCTGGGGCCAACGTCCTGACTTTC	CASSPQGPSSGANVLTF